What follows describes a single T cell receptor (beta chain). The entry originates in a study of CD8 T cells in Susac syndrome. Trimming left V 4 bases short and J 4 bases short, with 15 bases between. Germline CDR1 is KGHDR and CDR2 is SFDVKD. The CDR3 covers 15 residues. Sequencing of TCR beta was carried out in blood CD8+ and CD4+ T cells. Matched for age and sex, the controls were healthy donors. Negative isolation was used for CD8+ and CD4+ T cells and FACS enrichment for TEMRA cells. The authors reverse transcribed about 0.45 to 1 ug RNA with random hexamers. Each CDR3 protein is one row after TCRdb ran MiXCR on the immunoSEQ multiplex PCR reads. This sample carries 150,000 to 200,000 distinct CDR3 sequences, 90% to 95% of them seen once, and the ten largest clones take around 0.15%.

The V and J genes are TRBV24-1 and TRBJ2-5; no definite D call. Sequences were obtained from CD4+ T cells from PBMCs. The TCR sequence derives from a human donor in good health. The CDR3 region is CATSDSGLEGETQYF. The CDR3 DNA reads as TGTGCCACCAGTGACTCCGGCCTAGAAGGAGAGACCCAGTACTTC.